The T cell receptor (beta chain) under discussion was sequenced for a study of T cell responses to AZD1222 COVID-19 vaccine. Notes on the study in general: Sampled repertoires all dated from after the peak T cell response.

This clone showed up just once. Its antigen remains unknown. Libraries were prepared by immunoSEQ multiplex PCR; TCRdb keeps only in-frame clonotypes and omits some of them. The table lists about 120,000 clones, 92% of them singletons. Germline V gene data show CDR1 as MNHEY and CDR2 as SVGAGI. The CDR3 extends over 14 amino acids. The V end was cut by 6 bases, the J end by 7 bases, with 19 bases between. This TCR was recovered from an adult who received the AZD1222 COVID-19 vaccine. The material sequenced was peripheral blood, taken 28 days after the second AZD1222 dose. The genes are TRBV6-5 and TRBJ2-7, with D unclear. The CDR3 reads CASRRRVSPEEQYF. CDR3 nucleotide sequence: TGTGCCAGCAGAAGAAGAGTGTCCCCTGAGGAGCAGTACTTC.